This T cell receptor (beta chain) was recovered during a study of Tregs in tolerant kidney transplant recipients. General study findings and limits: The most relevant donor-specific Treg TCRbeta repertoire apparently came from expansion with activated donor B cells. No direct test of biological reproducibility was done here.

A note on this clone: The target antigen is unknown.

The CDR3 runs 15 residues. V was trimmed by 10 bases and J by 2 bases, leaving 17 bases between them. The germline V gene has CDR1 MNHGY and CDR2 SVAAGI. The data were produced by immunoSEQ multiplex PCR, yet TCRdb's version contains in-frame clones alone and is incomplete. The profile shows under 20,000 clones, around 82% of them singletons. This rearrangement joins TRBV6-9 to TRBJ2-2; TRBD2 might be the D (6 bases). The sequence was obtained from a human donor in good health. The specimen sequenced was Tregs from blood. In nucleotides, the CDR3 is TGTGCCACCGTGATGGGGGGAATTAACACCGGGGAGCTGTTTTTT. This translates into CATVMGGINTGELFF.